The clone carrying this T cell receptor (beta chain) has more than one count but fewer than ten. V lost 6 bases to trimming and J lost 0 bases, with 17 bases between them. Germline CDR1 reads SGHAT; CDR2 reads FQNNGV. The CDR3 has 17 amino acids. Methods used by the authors: Nucleated cell counts were estimated from reference gene primer amplification. Method: immunoSEQ multiplex PCR; TCRdb's copy keeps in-frame clones and lacks some. V and J calls and clone size are given by that table; D and trimming were obtained from the DNA. The sample contains fewer than 110,000 clones, more than 80% of which appear only once. This entry comes from a study of blood T cell repertoires in COVID-19. The wider study: Sites in the United States, Italy and Spain provided acute and convalescent COVID-19 samples.

The rearrangement links TRBV11-2 to TRBJ2-2, with D perhaps matching TRBD1 (5 bases). This clonotype was obtained from a man between 40 and 49 years old with active or convalescent COVID-19. The specimen was peripheral blood. The CDR3 here is CASRPLLGLSNTGELFF. The CDR3 nucleotides read TGTGCCAGCAGGCCCTTGTTGGGGCTATCGAACACCGGGGAGCTGTTTTTT.